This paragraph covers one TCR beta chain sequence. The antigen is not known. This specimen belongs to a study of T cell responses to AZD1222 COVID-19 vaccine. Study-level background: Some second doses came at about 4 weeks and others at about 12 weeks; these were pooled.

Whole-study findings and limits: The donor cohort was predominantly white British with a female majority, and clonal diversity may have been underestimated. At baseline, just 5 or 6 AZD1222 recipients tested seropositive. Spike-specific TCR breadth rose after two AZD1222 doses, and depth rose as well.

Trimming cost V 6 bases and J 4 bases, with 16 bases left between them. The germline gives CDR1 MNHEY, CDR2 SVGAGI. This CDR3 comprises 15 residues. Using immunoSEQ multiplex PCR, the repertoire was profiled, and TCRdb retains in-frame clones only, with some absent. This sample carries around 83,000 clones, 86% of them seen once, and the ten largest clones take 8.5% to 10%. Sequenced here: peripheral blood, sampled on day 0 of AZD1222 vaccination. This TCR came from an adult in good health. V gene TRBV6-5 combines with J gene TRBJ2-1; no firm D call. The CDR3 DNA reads TGTGCCAGCAGACTCGTCAGTGGCGATTACAATGAGCAGTTCTTC. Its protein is CASRLVSGDYNEQFF.